The clone carrying this T cell receptor (beta chain) appeared a single time. Trimming took off 8 bases at V and 3 bases at J, with 9 bases between the two ends. Per germline, CDR1 SGHTA and CDR2 FQGNSA. The CDR3 spans 12 residues. These data are taken from a study of blood T cell repertoires in COVID-19. Turning to the study itself: T cells, B-cell-depleted T cells, or PBMCs provided the cDNA or gDNA that served as material.

Original data processing: Amplification of reference gene primers provided the estimated nucleated cell counts. Profiled with immunoSEQ multiplex PCR; TCRdb holds only in-frame clones, not every one. The DNA gave D and trimming, while V, J and clone size come from that table. The sample contains nearly 25,000 clones, approximately 85% of which appear only once. Sequenced material: peripheral blood. The source of this sequence is a human donor in a cohort sampled during active COVID-19. The chain carries TRBV7-2 and TRBJ2-3; D is perhaps TRBD1 (6 bases). CDR3 residues: CASQGWTDTQYF. In DNA form, the CDR3 reads TGTGCCAGCCAGGGGTGGACAGATACGCAGTATTTT.